What follows describes a single T cell receptor (beta chain). The antigen remains undetermined. These data originate in a study of blood T cells in healthy people across ages. Study in general: Per two T cells, template switching captured roughly one barcoded beta molecule. General study findings and limits: The authors considered diversity estimates from one million T cells to be underestimates. Roughly linear declines in TCR beta diversity per million T cells occurred with age.

The length of the CDR3 is 14 residues. Trimming removed 4 bases at V and 0 bases at J, with 12 bases between. In germline, CDR1 is GTSNPN, CDR2 SVGIG (reference sequence). The authors extracted at least 5.5 micrograms of total RNA per sample. The use of a sample-barcoded 5' primer and a J-beta primer mix characterized a second PCR of about 6 to 11 cycles. Each CDR3 protein gets one entry after TCRdb re-called the 5' RACE reads with MiXCR. The data hold hundreds of thousands of distinct CDR3 sequences, with about 30% observed a single time. V and J are TRBV30 and TRBJ1-1; D is undetermined. The sample consisted of blood. This receptor was taken from a woman older than 75 in good health. CDR3: CAWKVAGLNTEAFF. For the CDR3, the DNA is TGTGCCTGGAAAGTGGCAGGTTTGAACACTGAAGCTTTCTTT.